This T cell receptor beta chain was profiled in a study of T cell repertoires in cytomegalovirus infection. TCRdb redid the calling of the reads with MiXCR, one entry per CDR3 protein. This table holds some 400,000 distinct CDR3 sequences, 31% found once. CDR3 length equals 14 residues. Trimming took 5 bases from V and 3 from J, leaving 14 bases between them. Germline lookup yields CDR1 KGHSH and CDR2 LQKENI. V gene TRBV18 combines with J gene TRBJ2-7; D may be TRBD1 (6 bases). This sequence was found in a human donor in good health (CMV status not recorded). Some clones in this sample may be carry-over from other donors' samples. The specimen sequenced was PBMCs. The CDR3 is CASSTGQIHYEQYF. The CDR3 DNA reads TGTGCCAGCTCAACAGGACAGATACACTACGAGCAGTACTTC.